What follows is one TCR beta chain and its context. These data come from a study of T cell changes during pregnancy in multiple sclerosis. Some clones are missing from TCRdb's copy, which holds only in-frame ones; the method was immunoSEQ multiplex PCR. This sample has more than 30,000 clones, with 85% to 95% found just once. The V and J ends lost 5 bases and 1 base respectively, with 11 bases between them. The V gene's germline CDR1 is LNHDA and CDR2 SQIVND (reference sequence). There are 14 residues in the CDR3. Sequenced material: CD4+ T cells from peripheral blood mononuclear cells, taken in the third trimester of pregnancy. This receptor was identified in a female donor in good health, enrolled as a control in a pregnancy study. The chain couples TRBV19 to TRBJ1-1; D possibly corresponds to TRBD1 (6 bases). The CDR3 is CASSRQASNTEAFF. In DNA form, the CDR3 reads TGTGCCAGTAGTCGACAGGCTTCGAACACTGAAGCTTTCTTT.